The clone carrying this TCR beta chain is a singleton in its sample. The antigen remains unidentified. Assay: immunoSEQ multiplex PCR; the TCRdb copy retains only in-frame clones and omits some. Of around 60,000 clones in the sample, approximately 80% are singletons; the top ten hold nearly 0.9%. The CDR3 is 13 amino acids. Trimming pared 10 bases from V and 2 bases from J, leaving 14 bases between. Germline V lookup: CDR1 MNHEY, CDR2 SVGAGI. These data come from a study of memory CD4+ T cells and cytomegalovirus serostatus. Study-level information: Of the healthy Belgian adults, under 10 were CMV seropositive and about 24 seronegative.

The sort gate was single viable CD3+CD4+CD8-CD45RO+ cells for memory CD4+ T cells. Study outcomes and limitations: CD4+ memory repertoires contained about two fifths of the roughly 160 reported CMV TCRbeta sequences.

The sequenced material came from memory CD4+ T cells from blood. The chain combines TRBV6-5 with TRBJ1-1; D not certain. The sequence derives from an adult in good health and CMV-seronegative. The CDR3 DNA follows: TGTGCCACCTCCGGGCAGTCAAACACTGAAGCTTTCTTT. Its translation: CATSGQSNTEAFF.